This record covers a single T cell receptor beta chain. Its antigen is undetermined. The entry originates in a study of OX40 agonist ivuxolimab in advanced cancers. Study at large: Each dose-escalation patient presented with hepatocellular carcinoma, melanoma, renal cell or head and neck cancer. The study's findings and limits: Relative to CD4+ cells, CD8+ T cells on average had more expanded clones.

Germline CDR1 and CDR2: MNHEY and SMNVEV (reference sequence). CDR3 length: 13 residues. Deletions cut 6 bases from V and 0 bases from J, with 8 bases between. TCRdb's copy holds only in-frame clones and misses some; the assay was immunoSEQ multiplex PCR. Among tens of thousands of clones listed, more than 85% were seen once. V usage is TRBV27 and J usage is TRBJ1-1; D call uncertain. The TCR sequence derives from an adult with an advanced solid tumor such as melanoma, head and neck, liver or kidney cancer. The material sequenced was CD4+ or CD8+ T cells sorted from blood, taken in a trial of the OX40 agonist ivuxolimab. The CDR3: CASRQLMNTEAFF. In DNA, the CDR3 is TGTGCCAGCAGGCAGCTCATGAACACTGAAGCTTTCTTT.